This T cell receptor beta chain was found in a study of T cells in Graves' hyperthyroidism and ophthalmopathy. On the study more broadly: Peripheral blood was drawn at first diagnosis, prior to all treatment.

Amplification targeted TCR beta CDR3 regions from RNA transcripts. RT-PCR in the first round (using the HTBI primer set) targeted the TCR CDR3. TCRdb itself ran the multiplex PCR reads through MiXCR, one entry per CDR3 protein. The table lists some 700,000 distinct CDR3 sequences, approximately 15% of them singletons. This clonotype was observed many times. Graves' hyperthyroidism was deemed stable given no ophthalmopathy progression within 18 months. Exclusions: uncontrolled infection, other autoimmune disease, pregnancy, lactation. Diagnostic assessment was based on clinical symptoms, serum thyroxine and TRAb, thyroid ultrasound and orbital computed tomography. V was clipped by 6 bases and J by 4 bases; unmatched bases: 5. The CDR3 length is 13 residues. Per germline, CDR1 DFQATT and CDR2 SNEGSKA (reference sequence).

The receptor's source is a man between 50 and 59 years old with Graves' hyperthyroidism. The sample was blood. The V gene is TRBV20-1, the J gene TRBJ2-7, with 11 bases aligning to TRBD2. The chain's CDR3 is CSAYWTSGYEQYF. CDR3 nucleotides: TGCAGTGCCTACTGGACTAGCGGGTACGAGCAGTACTTC.